These 32 T cell receptor beta chains share one sample of origin, sequenced in a study of shared clonotypes between healthy human individuals (dated by TCRdb to 2020 to 2022). The library was made by the immunoSEQ multiplex PCR assay. TCRdb limited this immuneACCESS table to in-frame rearrangements with V and J called. A share of clones is missing; checked studies link under half to unresolved V genes, and the rest is unexplained. The sample yields 2 million to 3 million clones; approximately 94% were counted once. The top ten hold around 0.15% of the sample. The material sequenced was naive CD4+ T cells sorted from blood. Read against the paper, the sample's cell subset or site label means: CD45RA+ positively selected. These receptors were taken from a man in his late teens or twenties in good health.

The rearrangement uses TRBV10-3 and TRBJ1-1; D is undetermined. This CDR3 spans 15 amino acids. V shed 3 bases and J shed 6 bases, with 17 bases lying between them. Looked up from germline, CDR1 is ENHRY and CDR2 is SYGVKD. CDR3 loop: CAISDPGLGSSEAFF. For the CDR3, the DNA is TGTGCCATCAGTGACCCCGGGCTAGGCAGTTCTGAAGCTTTCTTT.

This chain uses TRBV30 with TRBJ1-1; no definite D call. In germline, CDR1 is GTSNPN, CDR2 SVGIG (reference sequence). This CDR3 has 13 residues. V lost 1 base, J lost 6 bases, and 12 bases lay in between. In nucleotides, the CDR3 is TGTGCCTGGAGTGATTCTGGGCTATCTGAAGCTTTCTTT. Its protein product is CAWSDSGLSEAFF.

This clone was detected a few times. This CDR3 is also generated by other DNA sequences in the sample. The chain's CDR3 is CAWSVTNYGYTF. The CDR3 bases are TGTGCCTGGAGTGTAACTAACTATGGCTACACCTTC. The gene calls are TRBV30 and TRBJ1-2, with no clear D. The germline V gene encodes CDR1 GTSNPN and CDR2 SVGIG (reference sequence). There are 12 residues in the CDR3. Trimming took 0 bases from V and 0 from J, leaving 2 bases between them. Full variable domain (remainder filled in from reference TRBV30 and TRBJ1-2): SQTIHQWPATLVQPVGSPLSLECTVEGTSNPNLYWYRQAAGRGLQLLFYSVGIGQISSEVPQNLSASRPQDRQFILSSKKLLLSDSGFYLCAWSVTNYGYTFGSGTRLTVV.

The chain employs TRBV5-8 and TRBJ2-4, with 8 bases fitting TRBD1. V gave up 4 bases and J gave up 8 bases; unmatched junction bases: 8. The germline CDR1 and CDR2 sequences are SGHTS and YDEGEE. This CDR3 contains 14 residues. The CDR3 region has the DNA TGTGCCAGCAGCGTGGCAGGGGGCATGGACATTCAGTACTTC. Its translation is CASSVAGGMDIQYF.

The chain recombines TRBV9 with TRBJ2-2; D gene ambiguous. Trimming left V 3 bases short and J 0 bases short, with 3 bases between. Per germline, CDR1 SGDLS and CDR2 YYNGEE. This CDR3 is built from 13 residues. The CDR3 sequence: CASSAANTGELFF. The CDR3 DNA is TGTGCCAGCAGCGCAGCGAACACCGGGGAGCTGTTTTTT.

Points on this clone: At one end, the junction sequence differs from germline, possibly due to a read error. Other DNA sequences within the sample encode an identical CDR3. The V and J genes are TRBV6-5 and TRBJ2-2; D is perhaps TRBD2 (5 bases). CDR1 and CDR2 (germline): MNHEY, SVGAGI. The CDR3 consists of 12 residues. The CDR3 sequence: CASSYAAGELFF. The CDR3 coding sequence is TGTGCCAGCAGTTACGCGGCCGGGGAGCTGTTCTTT.

The rearrangement joins TRBV7-8 to TRBJ1-5; no firm D call. Germline V gives CDR1 SGHVS, CDR2 FQNEAQ. The CDR3 runs to 12 residues. Deletions cut 2 bases from V and 4 bases from J, with 3 bases between. For the CDR3, the DNA is TGTGCCAGCAGCTTATTAAATCAGCCCCAGCATTTT. This sequence encodes CASSLLNQPQHF.

This clone has a single count. This rearrangement joins TRBV28 to TRBJ1-2, with D possibly matching TRBD1 (5 bases). Trimming took 2 bases from V and 8 from J, leaving 18 bases between them. CDR3 size: 15 residues. The V gene's germline CDR1 is MDHEN and CDR2 SYDVKM. For the CDR3, the DNA is TGTGCCAGCAGTTTACAGGGAGGCGTTGGGATCGGCTACACCTTC. Translated: CASSLQGGVGIGYTF.

Turning to this clone: One junction end does not reproduce the germline sequence, and a read error may be involved. The genes are TRBV7-7 and TRBJ2-7, with TRBD1 identical over 7 bases. The CDR3 is 13 amino acids. The germline gives CDR1 SSHAT, CDR2 FNYEAQ (reference sequence). The CDR3 here is CASSFTQGYEQYF. Here the CDR3 DNA reads TGTGCTAGCAGCTTCACACAGGGGTACGAGCAGTACTTC. The whole variable domain, remainder taken from reference TRBV7-7 and TRBJ2-7, is GAGVSQSPRYKVTKRGQDVTLRCDPISSHATLYWYQQALGQGPEFLTYFNYEAQPDKSGLPSDRFSAERPEGSISTLTIQRTEQRDSAMYRCASSFTQGYEQYFGPGTRLTVT.

Here the CDR3 DNA reads TGTGCCAGCAGCTTGGCCTCAGGACAGGCCATCTATGGCTACACCTTC. Translated: CASSLASGQAIYGYTF. This chain links TRBV5-8 with TRBJ1-2, with 7 bases lining up with TRBD1. Germline V gene lookup returns CDR1 SGHTS and CDR2 YDEGEE. The CDR3 is made up of 16 amino acids. Trimming cost V 0 bases and J 4 bases; bases outside gene matches: 9.

The V gene is TRBV19, the J gene TRBJ2-2; TRBD1 is a possible D gene (6 bases). V was cut by 6 bases and J by 3 bases, with 11 bases left in between. CDR1 and CDR2 (germline): LNHDA, SQIVND (reference sequence). There are 14 residues in the CDR3. CDR3: CASRRQAYTGELFF. CDR3 nucleotide sequence: TGTGCCAGTAGGAGACAGGCATACACCGGGGAGCTGTTTTTT.

This chain joins TRBV6-1 and TRBJ1-4; a possible D gene is TRBD1 (5 bases). Per germline, CDR1 MNHNS and CDR2 SASEGT. Trimming cost V 6 bases and J 2 bases, with 13 bases left between them. CDR3 length: 15 amino acids. CDR3 DNA: TGTGCCAGCAGGAGGGGAGTGGTGACTAATGAAAAACTGTTTTTT. Its protein product is CASRRGVVTNEKLFF.

CDR3 sequence: CASSPPSGGRYGYTF. The DNA of the CDR3 is TGTGCCAGCAGCCCACCTTCGGGGGGGAGGTATGGCTACACCTTC. The chain uses TRBV13 and TRBJ1-2; D may be TRBD1 (5 bases). The germline CDR1 and CDR2 sequences are PRHDT and FYEKMQ (reference sequence). V dropped 5 bases and J dropped 5 bases, with 18 bases sitting between them. The CDR3 runs 15 residues.

This clone was observed a single time. This chain uses TRBV28 with TRBJ2-3, with a weak D call TRBD2 (6 bases). Germline V gene sequence: CDR1 MDHEN, CDR2 SYDVKM. V lost 4 bases and J 5 bases, leaving 13 bases between the germline ends. The CDR3 runs 14 residues. This CDR3 reads CASSSSGLGDTQYF. CDR3 coding DNA: TGTGCCAGCAGTTCCAGCGGGTTGGGAGATACGCAGTATTTT.

The rearrangement joins TRBV6-6 to TRBJ2-7; 7 bases agree with TRBD1. Germline CDR1 is MNHNY and CDR2 is SVGAGI (reference sequence). V shed 6 bases, J shed 9 bases, and the junction held 5 bases outside the gene matches. The CDR3 length is 11 residues. The CDR3 DNA reads TGTGCCAGCAGCTTCACAGGGGCGCAGTACTTC. Protein: CASSFTGAQYF.

J is TRBJ1-6 and V is TRBV30; no clear D gene. The V gene's germline CDR1 is GTSNPN and CDR2 SVGIG (reference sequence). The CDR3 has 12 residues. The ends were cut back, 5 bases at V and 9 bases at J, with 11 bases in the middle. DNA of the CDR3: TGTGCCTGGGGACGCGCCCGTTCACCCCTCCACTTT. Residues: CAWGRARSPLHF.

V usage is TRBV2 and J usage is TRBJ2-1; the D is unclear. V was trimmed by 6 bases and J by 0 bases, leaving 12 bases between them. Germline-derived CDR1 and CDR2 are SNHLY and FYNNEI. There are 15 residues in the CDR3. CDR3 coding DNA: TGTGCCAGCAGGAGCGAAGGGCGCTCCTACAATGAGCAGTTCTTC. This gives the protein CASRSEGRSYNEQFF. The entire variable domain, with the rest obtained from reference TRBV2 and TRBJ2-1, is as follows: EPEVTQTPSHQVTQMGQEVILRCVPISNHLYFYWYRQILGQKVEFLVSFYNNEISEKSEIFDDQFSVERPDGSNFTLKIRSTKLEDSAMYFCASRSEGRSYNEQFFGPGTRLTVL.

The V and J genes are TRBV14 and TRBJ2-7; 9 bases are shared with TRBD2. This CDR3 comprises 14 residues. The V gene end was trimmed by 1 base and the J gene end by 10 bases; junction bases not matched to a gene: 8. Germline V gene data show CDR1 as SGHDN and CDR2 as FVKESK. The CDR3 is CASSQGLAGTLQYF. CDR3 sequence (DNA): TGTGCCAGCAGCCAAGGGCTAGCGGGAACACTTCAGTACTTC.

The chain employs TRBV4-1 and TRBJ2-5; 7 bases are a match to TRBD1. Germline V gene data show CDR1 as MGHRA and CDR2 as YSYEKL. This CDR3 spans 14 amino acids. V lost 3 bases and J lost 11; bases outside the gene matches: 12. The CDR3 is CASSHRGGLKEQYF. The CDR3 DNA is TGCGCCAGCAGCCACAGAGGGGGCCTTAAGGAGCAGTACTTC.

V gene TRBV6-5 combines with J gene TRBJ2-3; 10 bases are shared with TRBD2. This CDR3 has 16 amino acids. Trimming removed 1 base from V and 0 bases from J; junction bases left unmatched: 1. In germline, CDR1 is MNHEY, CDR2 SVGAGI. The CDR3 nucleotides are TGTGCCAGCAGTTACTTACTAGCGGGGAGCACAGATACGCAGTATTTT. As protein: CASSYLLAGSTDTQYF.

The chain joins TRBV6-1 to TRBJ1-5, with D tentatively TRBD1 (6 bases). The CDR3 has 15 residues. The germline gives CDR1 MNHNS, CDR2 SASEGT. V lost 2 bases and J 3 bases, leaving 11 bases between the germline ends. CDR3 in DNA: TGTGCCAGCAGTGAACTCAGGGGACCCAATCAGCCCCAGCATTTT. Its translation is CASSELRGPNQPQHF.

This clone was found once. The V gene is TRBV10-3, the J gene TRBJ2-7, with 10 positions matching TRBD2. The CDR3 loop spans 14 amino acids. The germline V gene encodes CDR1 ENHRY and CDR2 SYGVKD. The J segment lost 6 bases and the V segment lost 4 bases, leaving 6 bases of the junction unmatched. This CDR3 reads CAISVSSGSLEQYF. The CDR3 DNA reads as TGTGCCATCAGTGTATCTAGCGGGAGTCTCGAGCAGTACTTC.

This clone was counted a single time. The sample contains more than one DNA sequence encoding this CDR3. V usage is TRBV10-3 and J usage is TRBJ2-7; no reliable D call. V shed 3 bases and J shed 1 base, with 7 bases lying between them. CDR3 length: 13 amino acids. Germline loops: CDR1 ENHRY, CDR2 SYGVKD. The CDR3 reads CAISDSGSYEQYF. Here the CDR3 DNA reads TGTGCCATCAGTGACAGTGGGTCCTACGAGCAGTACTTC.

This chain joins TRBV4-2 and TRBJ2-2; 7 bases are shared with TRBD2. The CDR3 loop spans 14 amino acids. V lost 0 bases, J lost 8 bases, and 3 bases stayed unmatched. CDR1 is LGHNA, CDR2 YNFKEQ, per germline. CDR3 sequence: CASSQESSGGELFF. CDR3 coding DNA: TGTGCCAGCAGCCAAGAGAGTAGCGGGGGGGAGCTGTTTTTT.

Turning to this clone: Distinct nucleotide sequences in the sample also encode this CDR3. This rearrangement joins TRBV6-4 to TRBJ1-1; 7 positions agree with TRBD1. This CDR3 spans 13 amino acids. Trimming removed 5 bases from V and 1 base from J; junction bases left unmatched: 1. Germline V lookup: CDR1 MRHNA, CDR2 SNTAGT. As DNA, the CDR3 is TGTGCCAGCAGTCGACAGGGGAACACTGAAGCTTTCTTT. Its protein is CASSRQGNTEAFF.

The V gene is TRBV19, the J gene TRBJ1-3; D not certain. Trimming removed 7 bases from V and 4 bases from J, with 8 bases in between. Looked up from germline, CDR1 is LNHDA and CDR2 is SQIVND (reference sequence). This CDR3 has 12 amino acids. CDR3 loop: CASTPAGNTIYF. The CDR3 nucleotides read TGTGCCAGTACGCCGGCCGGAAACACCATATATTTT.

The sample holds one count of this clone. The V and J genes are TRBV6-5 and TRBJ2-7; no firm D call. From germline, CDR1 is MNHEY and CDR2 SVGAGI. This CDR3 is built from 14 residues. V was pared by 4 bases and J by 0 bases, with 10 bases between. The CDR3 reads CASSSPRSSYEQYF. CDR3 bases: TGTGCCAGCAGTTCCCCAAGGAGCTCCTACGAGCAGTACTTC.

Details on this clone: Other DNA sequences in this sample translate to the same CDR3. The chain employs TRBV18 and TRBJ1-3; no definite D call. V lost 0 bases and J lost 0, with 6 bases in between. Germline CDR1 and CDR2: KGHSH and LQKENI. The CDR3 runs to 15 residues. The CDR3 here is CASSPPGSSGNTIYF. CDR3 nucleotides: TGTGCCAGCTCACCACCCGGGAGCTCTGGAAACACCATATATTTT.

This clone was observed a single time. V gene TRBV5-4 combines with J gene TRBJ2-3; TRBD1 matches at 8 bases. The V and J ends lost 5 bases and 0 bases, in that order; junction bases with no gene match: 11. Germline CDR1 and CDR2: SGHNT and YYREEE (reference sequence). This CDR3 is built from 17 residues. For the CDR3, the DNA is TGTGCCAGCAGGGGTGCACAGGGGGGACAGAGCACAGATACGCAGTATTTT. Its protein product is CASRGAQGGQSTDTQYF. Drawing the rest from reference TRBV5-4 and TRBJ2-3, the complete variable domain is ETGVTQSPTHLIKTRGQQVTLRCSSQSGHNTVSWYQQALGQGPQFIFQYYREEENGRGNFPPRFSGLQFPNYSSELNVNALELDDSALYLCASRGAQGGQSTDTQYFGPGTRLTVL.

In this sample, this clone turned up a few times. The chain joins TRBV5-6 to TRBJ1-6; D not resolved. This CDR3 contains 15 residues. Per germline, CDR1 SGHDT and CDR2 YYEEEE. The V gene lost 4 bases and the J gene lost 5 bases, with 13 bases spanning the gap. The CDR3 nucleotides read TGTGCCAGCAGCCCGCCGGGATCCAATAATTCACCCCTCCACTTT. Its translation: CASSPPGSNNSPLHF.

This clone was detected only a few times. The chain uses TRBV6-1 and TRBJ1-2; maybe TRBD1 (6 bases). V lost 4 bases to trimming and J lost 8 bases, with 17 bases between them. The CDR3 is 14 amino acids. Germline V gives CDR1 MNHNS, CDR2 SASEGT. Here the CDR3 reads CASSALRGLEGYTF. DNA of the CDR3: TGTGCCAGCAGTGCCTTACGGGGGCTGGAAGGCTACACCTTC.

The J gene is TRBJ2-7, the V gene TRBV5-5, with D hard to call. V was trimmed by 1 base and J by 1 base, leaving 12 bases between them. From germline, CDR1 is SGHKS and CDR2 YYEKEE (reference sequence). This CDR3 is built from 15 residues. The CDR3 nucleotides are TGTGCCAGCAGCTTGTGGCAGGACCAATCCTACGAGCAGTACTTC. This encodes CASSLWQDQSYEQYF.